This TCR beta chain stems from a study of blood T cell repertoires in COVID-19. On the study more broadly: Acute and convalescent COVID-19 samples came from the United States, Italy and Spain.

This clone was seen only a few times. Germline V gene lookup returns CDR1 SGHTA and CDR2 FQGNSA. With 5 bases removed from V and 4 bases from J, the gap between germline ends came to 12 bases. The CDR3 covers 13 residues. Data came from immunoSEQ multiplex PCR; TCRdb stores just in-frame clones and leaves some out. The sample contains some 140,000 clones, around 79% of which appear only once. Seattle patients were enrolled while actively infected and followed longitudinally. The chain carries TRBV7-2 and TRBJ2-7; TRBD2 is a possible D gene (5 bases). The source of this sequence is a woman aged 70-85 years with COVID-19, enrolled during active disease. The material sequenced was peripheral blood. The DNA for the CDR3 is TGTGCCAGCAGCCTAGAGCGGAGATACGAGCAGTACTTC. It encodes CASSLERRYEQYF.